This T cell receptor beta chain emerged from a study of Graves' ophthalmopathy and Graves' hyperthyroidism. V shed 7 bases and J 5 bases; nucleotides not matched to a gene: 10. The CDR3 has 15 amino acids. Germline lookup yields CDR1 MNHEY and CDR2 SMNVEV (reference sequence). Study results and limitations: Clonotypes were expanded in thyroid at above 0.001 frequency, and most also appeared in blood.

Of note for this clonotype: Its antigen is undetermined.

Amplification from RNA transcripts yielded the TCR beta CDR3 regions. The workflow started with a first-round RT-PCR run with HTBI primers and then moved on to a second-round multiplex PCR. In TCRdb, the multiplex PCR reads were re-called with MiXCR into one record per CDR3 protein. The table has around 1.1 million distinct CDR3 sequences, 35% to 40% seen once; the top ten hold around 10%. Aged 18 to 65, the patients with hyperthyroidism had under 2 months' duration and were newly diagnosed. The genes are TRBV27 and TRBJ1-2; TRBD1 matches 10 bases. The sequenced sample was peripheral blood or thyroid tissue (not recorded which). This receptor was obtained from an adult man with Graves' hyperthyroidism. CDR3 in DNA: TGTGCCAGCATCCCTCGACAGGGGGCTTGGTATGGCTACACCTTC. Translation: CASIPRQGAWYGYTF.